The 9 T cell receptor beta chains presented below share a single source sample, sequenced in a study of identifying expanded T cells in peripheral blood. Method: immunoSEQ multiplex PCR; TCRdb's copy keeps in-frame clones and lacks some. The sample lists 50,000 or so clones, around nine tenths seen once, with roughly 3.5% in the top ten. What was sequenced was blood. Receptors were obtained from a person aged 18-69 years in good health.

The V gene is TRBV4-1, the J gene TRBJ2-5, with TRBD2 matching 9 bases. The CDR3 is 15 amino acids. Germline values: CDR1 MGHRA, CDR2 YSYEKL. V shed 4 bases, J shed 5 bases, and the junction held 8 bases outside the gene matches. CDR3 residues: CASSPRGTSFETQYF. DNA of the CDR3: TGCGCCAGCAGCCCCCGGGGGACTAGCTTTGAGACCCAGTACTTC.

Here the CDR3 reads CASSQGFPNSGTTDTQYF. CDR3 in DNA: TGCGCCAGCAGCCAAGGTTTTCCGAATAGCGGAACCACAGATACGCAGTATTTT. The chain recombines TRBV4-1 with TRBJ2-3, with D possibly being TRBD2 (6 bases). The germline V gene encodes CDR1 MGHRA and CDR2 YSYEKL. This CDR3 is built from 18 residues. V lost 1 base and J lost 2, with 19 bases in between.

V is TRBV5-1 and J is TRBJ1-2; D perhaps matches TRBD1 (6 bases). The CDR3 totals 15 residues. Germline lookup yields CDR1 SGHRS and CDR2 YFSETQ. The V end was cut by 4 bases, the J end by 2 bases, with 15 bases between. CDR3 protein: CASSPGGGPNYGYTF. CDR3 DNA: TGCGCCAGCAGCCCCGGGGGGGGGCCGAACTATGGCTACACCTTC.

The genes are TRBV5-8 and TRBJ2-3; TRBD2 matches at 11 bases. V was pared by 4 bases and J by 0 bases, with 4 bases of the junction left unmatched. This CDR3 has 16 amino acids. Per the germline V gene, CDR1 is SGHTS and CDR2 is YDEGEE. The CDR3 reads CASSRGTSGSTDTQYF. CDR3 sequence (DNA): TGTGCCAGCAGCCGCGGGACTAGCGGTAGCACAGATACGCAGTATTTT.

This chain links TRBV7-3 with TRBJ2-3; perhaps TRBD2 as D (6 bases). Germline V gives CDR1 SGHTA, CDR2 FQGTGA. The CDR3 spans 15 residues. The ends were cut back, 1 base at V and 3 bases at J, with 11 bases in the middle. In DNA form, the CDR3 reads TGTGCCAGCAGCTTAATAGCGGATGGAACAGATACGCAGTATTTT. Translation gives CASSLIADGTDTQYF.

The gene calls are TRBV2 and TRBJ1-6, with D possibly being TRBD1 (6 bases). Germline CDR1 reads SNHLY; CDR2 reads FYNNEI. This CDR3 spans 16 amino acids. The V and J ends lost 3 bases and 6 bases respectively, with 15 bases between them. CDR3 sequence reads: CASSDPTGFGNSPLHF. DNA of the CDR3: TGTGCCAGCAGTGACCCCACAGGGTTCGGTAATTCACCCCTCCACTTT.

This chain uses TRBV9 with TRBJ2-3; the D is unclear. With 0 bases removed from V and 0 bases from J, the gap between germline ends came to 5 bases. CDR3 size: 14 residues. Germline V lookup: CDR1 SGDLS, CDR2 YYNGEE. The CDR3 loop reads CASSVVFSTDTQYF. DNA for the CDR3: TGTGCCAGCAGCGTAGTCTTTAGCACAGATACGCAGTATTTT.

The genes are TRBV29-1 and TRBJ2-1; 9 bases agree with TRBD2. CDR1 is SQVTM and CDR2 is ANQGSEA in the germline V gene. This CDR3 has 14 amino acids. The V and J ends lost 7 bases and 3 bases, in that order; junction bases with no gene match: 7. Written as DNA, the CDR3 is TGCAGCGCCGTAGGACTAGCGAACTACAATGAGCAGTTCTTC. This encodes CSAVGLANYNEQFF.

CDR3 coding DNA: TGTGCCAGCAGGTCCGGTTTGGGACGCCAGAACACTGAAGCTTTCTTT. Translating gives CASRSGLGRQNTEAFF. The V gene is TRBV28, the J gene TRBJ1-1, with D possibly being TRBD1 (5 bases). Germline V gives CDR1 MDHEN, CDR2 SYDVKM. The V end was cut by 6 bases, the J end by 1 base, with 18 bases between. The CDR3 contains 16 residues. The full variable domain, completed using reference TRBV28 and TRBJ1-1, is DVKVTQSSRYLVKRTGEKVFLECVQDMDHENMFWYRQDPGLGLRLIYFSYDVKMKEKGDIPEGYSVSREKKERFSLILESASTNQTSMYLCASRSGLGRQNTEAFFGQGTRLTVV.